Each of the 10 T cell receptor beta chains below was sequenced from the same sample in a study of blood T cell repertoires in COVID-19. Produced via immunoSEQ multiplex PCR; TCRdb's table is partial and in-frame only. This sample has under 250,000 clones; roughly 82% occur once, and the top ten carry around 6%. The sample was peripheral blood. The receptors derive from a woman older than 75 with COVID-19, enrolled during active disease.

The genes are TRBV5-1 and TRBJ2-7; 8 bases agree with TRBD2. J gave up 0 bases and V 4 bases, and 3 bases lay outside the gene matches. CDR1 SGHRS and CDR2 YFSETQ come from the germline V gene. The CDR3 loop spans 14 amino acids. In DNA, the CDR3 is TGCGCCAGCAGCCCAACTAGCGGCTCCTACGAGCAGTACGTC. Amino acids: CASSPTSGSYEQYV.

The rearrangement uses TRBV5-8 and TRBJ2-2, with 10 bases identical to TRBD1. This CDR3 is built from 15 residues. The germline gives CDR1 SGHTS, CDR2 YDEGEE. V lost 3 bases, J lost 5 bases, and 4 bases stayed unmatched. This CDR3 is CASSSRTGGTGELFF. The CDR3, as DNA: TGTGCCAGCAGCTCCCGGACAGGGGGAACCGGGGAGCTGTTTTTT.

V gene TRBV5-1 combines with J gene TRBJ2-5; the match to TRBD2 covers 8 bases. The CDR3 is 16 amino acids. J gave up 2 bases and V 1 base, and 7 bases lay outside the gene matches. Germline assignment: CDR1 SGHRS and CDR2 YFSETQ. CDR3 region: CASSLFSAGEQETQYF. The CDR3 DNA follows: TGCGCCAGCAGCTTGTTTTCAGCGGGGGAGCAAGAGACCCAGTACTTC.

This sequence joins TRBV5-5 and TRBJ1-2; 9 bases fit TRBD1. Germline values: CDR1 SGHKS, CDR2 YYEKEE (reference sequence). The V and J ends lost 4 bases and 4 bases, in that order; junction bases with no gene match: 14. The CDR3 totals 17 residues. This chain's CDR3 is CASSAGTGKRDPYGYTF. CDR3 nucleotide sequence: TGTGCCAGCAGCGCCGGGACAGGGAAAAGAGACCCCTATGGCTACACCTTC.

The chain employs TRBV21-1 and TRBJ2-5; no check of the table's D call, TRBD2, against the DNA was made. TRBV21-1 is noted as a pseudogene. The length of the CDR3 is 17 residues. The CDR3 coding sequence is TGTGCCAGACGGACTAGCGGGGACAGGCGGTGCCAAGAGACCCAGTACTTC. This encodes CARRTSGDRRCQETQYF.

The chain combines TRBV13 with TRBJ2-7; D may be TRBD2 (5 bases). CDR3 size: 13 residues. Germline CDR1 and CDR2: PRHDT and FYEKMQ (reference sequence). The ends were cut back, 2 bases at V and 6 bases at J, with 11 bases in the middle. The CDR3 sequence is CASSLMDGSEQYF. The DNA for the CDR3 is TGTGCCAGCAGCTTAATGGATGGGAGCGAGCAGTACTTC. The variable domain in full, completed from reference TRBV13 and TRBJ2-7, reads AAGVIQSPRHLIKEKRETATLKCYPIPRHDTVYWYQQGPGQDPQFLISFYEKMQSDKGSIPDRFSAQQFSDYHSELNMSSLELGDSALYFCASSLMDGSEQYFGPGTRLTVT.

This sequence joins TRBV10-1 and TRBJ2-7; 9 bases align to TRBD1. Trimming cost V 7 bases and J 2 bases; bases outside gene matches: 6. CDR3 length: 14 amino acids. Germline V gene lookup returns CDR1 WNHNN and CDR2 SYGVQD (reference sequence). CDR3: CASNLYRGPYEQYF. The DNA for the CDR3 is TGCGCCAGCAATCTTTACAGGGGGCCCTACGAGCAGTACTTC.

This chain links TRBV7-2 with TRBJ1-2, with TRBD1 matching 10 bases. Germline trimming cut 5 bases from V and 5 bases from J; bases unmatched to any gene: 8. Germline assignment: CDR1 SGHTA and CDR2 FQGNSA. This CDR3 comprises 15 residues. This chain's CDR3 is CASSPSGQGLYGYTF. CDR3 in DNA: TGTGCCAGCAGCCCGTCGGGACAGGGGCTTTATGGCTACACCTTC. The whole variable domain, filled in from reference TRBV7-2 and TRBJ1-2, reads GAGVSQSPSNKVTEKGKDVELRCDPISGHTALYWYRQSLGQGLEFLIYFQGNSAPDKSGLPSDRFSAERTGGSVSTLTIQRTQQEDSAVYLCASSPSGQGLYGYTFGSGTRLTVV.

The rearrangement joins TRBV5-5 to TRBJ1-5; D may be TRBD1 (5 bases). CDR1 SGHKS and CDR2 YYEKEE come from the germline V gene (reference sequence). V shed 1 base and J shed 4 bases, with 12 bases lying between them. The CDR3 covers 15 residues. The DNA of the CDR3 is TGTGCCAGCAGCTTGAGGGGTCTTGAGAATCAGCCCCAGCATTTT. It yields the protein CASSLRGLENQPQHF.

The CDR3 spells CASSQRTGTNYGYTF. The CDR3 nucleotides are TGTGCCAGCAGCCAACGGACAGGAACTAACTATGGCTACACCTTC. The V gene is TRBV3-1 (or the pseudogene TRBV3-2), the J gene TRBJ1-2, with 7 bases lining up with TRBD1. This CDR3 has 15 residues. Germline lookup yields CDR1 LGHDT and CDR2 YNNKEL (reference sequence). V dropped 2 bases and J dropped 0; count of bases not matched to a gene: 3.